The 14 T cell receptor beta chains in this list originate from one sample, sequenced in a study of shared T cell receptors in the human thymus. Sequencing used immunoSEQ multiplex PCR; TCRdb keeps in-frame clones, though not all of them. The repertoire holds roughly 710,000 clones, with 80% to 90% as singletons. These data also featured in a second study, about human thymus T cells.

Sequencing input: thymocytes. Receptors originate from a girl under three years old with a congenital heart defect.

This clone has more than one count but fewer than ten. The rearrangement joins TRBV7-6 to TRBJ2-1, with D tentatively TRBD2 (7 bases). The CDR3 loop spans 16 amino acids. Looked up from germline, CDR1 is SGHVS and CDR2 is FNYEAQ. V was cut by 2 bases and J by 3 bases, with 14 bases left in between. The chain's CDR3 is CASSLTRGPHYNEQFF. The CDR3 region has the DNA TGTGCCAGCAGCTTAACGCGGGGGCCTCACTACAATGAGCAGTTCTTC. Drawing the rest from reference TRBV7-6 and TRBJ2-1, the complete variable domain is GAGVSQSPRYKVTKRGQDVALRCDPISGHVSLYWYRQALGQGPEFLTYFNYEAQQDKSGLPNDRFSAERPEGSISTLTIQRTEQRDSAMYRCASSLTRGPHYNEQFFGPGTRLTVL.

The J gene is TRBJ2-2, the V gene TRBV5-8; TRBD2 aligns across 10 bases. V trimming: 3 bases; J trimming: 3 bases; junction bases outside the gene matches: 14. CDR1 is SGHTS and CDR2 is YDEGEE in the germline V gene. This CDR3 comprises 19 residues. CDR3 sequence: CASSSQERGGLVDTGELFF. The CDR3 DNA reads as TGTGCCAGCAGCTCCCAGGAGCGGGGGGGCCTAGTGGACACCGGGGAGCTGTTTTTT.

This clone was recorded once. The chain recombines TRBV4-3 with TRBJ2-3; TRBD2 agrees at 11 bases. From germline, CDR1 is LGHNA and CDR2 YSLEER. The CDR3 runs to 17 residues. J lost 4 bases, V lost 4 bases, and 10 bases had no gene match. CDR3: CASSPFLAGGPSDTQYF. CDR3 nucleotide sequence: TGCGCCAGCAGCCCATTTTTAGCGGGGGGGCCATCAGATACGCAGTATTTT.

This chain joins TRBV28 and TRBJ2-6; 9 nucleotides match TRBD1. J gave up 0 bases and V 6 bases, and 12 bases lay outside the gene matches. The CDR3 spans 19 residues. Germline lookup yields CDR1 MDHEN and CDR2 SYDVKM. The DNA for the CDR3 is TGTGCCAGCAGGTATAAGACACAGGGGGCGACCTCTGGGGCCAACGTCCTGACTTTC. Amino acids: CASRYKTQGATSGANVLTF.

J is TRBJ1-2 and V is TRBV10-3; D possibly corresponds to TRBD1 (5 bases). The CDR3 sequence is 14 residues long. The germline V and J ends were trimmed by 3 bases and 4 bases, with 12 bases remaining between them. Germline-derived CDR1 and CDR2 are ENHRY and SYGVKD. The DNA for the CDR3 is TGTGCCATCAGTGAAGGCTCGGGGGGCTATGGCTACACCTTC. This encodes CAISEGSGGYGYTF.

J is TRBJ1-5 and V is TRBV6-6; 7 bases line up with TRBD1. J was trimmed by 9 bases and V by 6 bases; bases with no gene match: 8. The CDR3 has 13 residues. Germline CDR1 is MNHNY and CDR2 is SVGAGI (reference sequence). In nucleotides, the CDR3 is TGTGCCAGCAGCGACAGGGCAAAGGGGCCCCAGCATTTT. Translated: CASSDRAKGPQHF.

The chain is built from TRBV28 and TRBJ2-1; 9 positions match TRBD1. In germline, CDR1 is MDHEN, CDR2 SYDVKM. CDR3 length equals 16 residues. V shed 7 bases and J 9 bases; nucleotides not matched to a gene: 16. The CDR3 nucleotides are TGTGCCAGCAAATTAGGGGAGGGACAGGGCTTTTCTGAGCAGTTCTTC. This gives the protein CASKLGEGQGFSEQFF.

Only a few counts were recorded for this clone. The V gene is TRBV14, the J gene TRBJ1-2; 8 bases fit TRBD1. V shed 3 bases and J 8 bases; nucleotides not matched to a gene: 5. The CDR3 extends over 13 amino acids. CDR1 is SGHDN and CDR2 is FVKESK in the germline V gene. This chain's CDR3 is CASSHRTGLGYTF. The CDR3 nucleotides read TGTGCCAGCAGCCACCGGACAGGGTTGGGCTACACCTTC.

The chain combines TRBV7-3 with TRBJ1-2; D is possibly TRBD1 (5 bases). Germline V gene data show CDR1 as SGHTA and CDR2 as FQGTGA. The CDR3 extends over 13 amino acids. Trimming removed 6 bases at V and 6 bases at J, with 14 bases between. In nucleotides, the CDR3 is TGTGCCAGCAGTCCAGCGGGGGGAGATGGCTACACCTTC. Residues: CASSPAGGDGYTF.

The chain employs TRBV6-5 and TRBJ2-2; 7 bases fit TRBD1. Germline CDR1 and CDR2: MNHEY and SVGAGI. The CDR3 is 16 residues long. The V segment lost 1 base and the J segment 4 bases; nucleotides outside the gene matches: 6. The DNA for the CDR3 is TGTGCCAGCAGTTACTTAGGACAGGACTTCACCGGGGAGCTGTTTTTT. Protein: CASSYLGQDFTGELFF.

This clone was detected once. The chain couples TRBV18 to TRBJ1-5; D gene uncertain. The CDR3 extends over 13 amino acids. Germline values: CDR1 KGHSH, CDR2 LQKENI. Trimming cost V 4 bases and J 4 bases, with 8 bases left between them. The CDR3 sequence: CASSLSVNQPQHF. The CDR3 DNA reads TGTGCCAGCTCACTCAGTGTAAATCAGCCCCAGCATTTT.

The gene calls are TRBV6-4 and TRBJ1-5, with D possibly being TRBD1 (5 bases). V lost 4 bases and J 7 bases, leaving 11 bases between the germline ends. Germline V gives CDR1 MRHNA, CDR2 SNTAGT. The CDR3 loop spans 13 amino acids. The CDR3 DNA reads as TGTGCCAGCAGTGCCCGGGGGGGGCAGCCCCAGCATTTT. This translates into CASSARGGQPQHF.

V usage is TRBV6-1 and J usage is TRBJ1-1; TRBD1 is a possible D gene (5 bases). This CDR3 spans 14 amino acids. Trimming left V 7 bases short and J 10 bases short, with 22 bases between. Per germline, CDR1 MNHNS and CDR2 SASEGT. The CDR3 nucleotides read TGTGCCAGCACCTGGACAAACGACGACGACGGAGCTTTCTTT. Protein: CASTWTNDDDGAFF.

This CDR3 reads CASSQGGCVPGNTIYF. DNA for the CDR3: TGTGCCAGCAGCCAAGGAGGGTGTGTGCCTGGAAACACCATATATTTT. V usage is TRBV14 and J usage is TRBJ1-3, with no clear D. The CDR3 covers 16 residues. V lost 1 base, J lost 2 bases, and 12 bases lay in between. From germline, CDR1 is SGHDN and CDR2 FVKESK.